The present T cell receptor (beta chain) was sequenced within a study of T cell responses to AZD1222 COVID-19 vaccine. Study results and caveats: Of the AZD1222 recipients, only 5 or 6 were seropositive at baseline.

With regard to this clone: The antigen is undetermined.

Germline-derived CDR1 and CDR2 are MDHEN and SYDVKM. The CDR3 has 14 residues. Trimming removed 6 bases at V and 3 bases at J, with 15 bases between. The protocol was immunoSEQ multiplex PCR, while the TCRdb copy is restricted to in-frame clones and leaves out a portion. Of about 190,000 clones in the sample, around 92% were seen once. The chain carries TRBV28 and TRBJ2-7; possibly TRBD2 for D (5 bases). The sequences come from peripheral blood, collected on day 0 of AZD1222 vaccination. This TCR derives from an adult in good health. The CDR3 sequence: CASRPPGSGYEQYF. Written as DNA, the CDR3 is TGTGCCAGCAGGCCCCCGGGGTCAGGCTACGAGCAGTACTTC.